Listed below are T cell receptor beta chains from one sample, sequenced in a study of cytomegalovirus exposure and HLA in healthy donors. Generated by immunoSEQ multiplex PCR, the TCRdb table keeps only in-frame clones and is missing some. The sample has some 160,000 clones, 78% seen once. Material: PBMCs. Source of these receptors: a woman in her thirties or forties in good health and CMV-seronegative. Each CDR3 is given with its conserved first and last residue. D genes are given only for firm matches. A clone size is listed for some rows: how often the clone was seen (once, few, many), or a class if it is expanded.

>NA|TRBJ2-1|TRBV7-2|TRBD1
TGTGCCAGCAGCTTAGGGGGACAGGGTATTTACAATGAGCAGTTCTTC
CASSLGGQGIYNEQFF
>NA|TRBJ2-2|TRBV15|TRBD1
TGTGCCACCAGCAGAGTTCAGGGGGCGGGAACTAGCAGGTCCGGGGAGCTGTTTTTT
CATSRVQGAGTSRSGELFF
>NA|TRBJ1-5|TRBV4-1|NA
TGCGCCAGCAGCCAAGTTGGAGGGGGGGACAATCAGCCCCAGCATTTT
CASSQVGGGDNQPQHF
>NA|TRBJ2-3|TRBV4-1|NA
TGCGCCAGCAGCCAAGCTCTAGGAACCACAGATACGCAGTATTTT
CASSQALGTTDTQYF
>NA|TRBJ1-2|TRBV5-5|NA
TGTGCCAGCAGCTTGCAGGGCTCAGACTACACCTTC
CASSLQGSDYTF
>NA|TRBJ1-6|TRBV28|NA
TGTGCCAGCAGGGCGGGGGACTATTCACCCCTCCACTTT
CASRAGDYSPLHF
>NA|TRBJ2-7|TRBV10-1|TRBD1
TGCGCCAGCAGTGATCAGGGGGCTAGTAGCTACGAGCAGTACTTC
CASSDQGASSYEQYF
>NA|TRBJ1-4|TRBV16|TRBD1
TGTGCCAGCAGCCAAAACCCGAACAGACAGGGTAGAGAAAAACTGTTTTTT
CASSQNPNRQGREKLFF
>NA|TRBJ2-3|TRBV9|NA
TGTGCCAGCAGCGCAAAGGACTTTTCGAGAGATACGCAGTATTTT
CASSAKDFSRDTQYF
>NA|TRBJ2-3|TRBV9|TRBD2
TGTGCCAGCAGCGTAGCCACTAGCGGGGGGGCCAAAGATACGCAGTATTTT
CASSVATSGGAKDTQYF
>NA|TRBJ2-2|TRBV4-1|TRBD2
TGCGCCAGCAATCGGGGGGGGGCCGACGGGGAGCTGTTTTTT
CASNRGGADGELFF
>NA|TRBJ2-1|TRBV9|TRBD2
TGTGCCAGCAGCGTAGGGGGACTAGCGCTCAATGAGCAGTTCTTC
CASSVGGLALNEQFF
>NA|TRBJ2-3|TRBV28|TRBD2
TGTGCCAGCAATGGGCTAGCGGGGTACGTGGATACGCAGTATTTT
CASNGLAGYVDTQYF
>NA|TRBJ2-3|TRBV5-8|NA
TGTGCCAGCACCCGCACATGGACAGATACGCAGTATTTT
CASTRTWTDTQYF
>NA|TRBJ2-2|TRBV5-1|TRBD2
TGCGCCAGCAGCTTGGGTTTAGCGGGGATATCCGGGGAGCTGTTTTTT
CASSLGLAGISGELFF
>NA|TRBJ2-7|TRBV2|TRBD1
TGTGCCAGCAGTGTTGACAGGGGCCACGAGCAGTACTTC
CASSVDRGHEQYF
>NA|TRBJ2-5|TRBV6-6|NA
TGTGCCAGCAGTTACCAGGGGAGGGGGACCCAGTACTTC
CASSYQGRGTQYF
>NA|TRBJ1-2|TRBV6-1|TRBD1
TGTGCCAGCAGTGTAGGGACAGACTATGGCTACACCTTC
CASSVGTDYGYTF
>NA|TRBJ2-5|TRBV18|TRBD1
TGTGCCAGCTCACCCGGGACAGGCGGGGAGACCCAGTACTTC
CASSPGTGGETQYF
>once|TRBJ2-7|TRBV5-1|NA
TGCGCCAGCAGCCTGGGGAGGCGCGAGCAGTACTTC
CASSLGRREQYF
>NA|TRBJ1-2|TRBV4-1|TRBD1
TGCGCCAGCAGCCCCCCCCGGGACAGAGCTAACTATGGCTACACCTTC
CASSPPRDRANYGYTF
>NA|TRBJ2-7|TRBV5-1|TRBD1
TGCGCCAGCAGCTTAGGGACAGGTGGGGAGCAGTACTTC
CASSLGTGGEQYF
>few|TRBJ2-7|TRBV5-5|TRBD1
TGTGCCAGCAGCTTGGGAACAGGGGTGGGCTACGAGCAGTACTTC
CASSLGTGVGYEQYF
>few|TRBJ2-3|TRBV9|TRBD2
TGTGCCAGCAGCGTAGACGGGCGGGGGACTAGCACAGATACGCAGTATTTT
CASSVDGRGTSTDTQYF
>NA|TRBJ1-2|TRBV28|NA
TGTGCCAGCGTTGAGACATTCAATAACTATGGCTACACCTTC
CASVETFNNYGYTF
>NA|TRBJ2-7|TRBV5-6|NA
TGTGCCAGCAGCTTCAGCGAGGGCGAGCAGTACTTC
CASSFSEGEQYF
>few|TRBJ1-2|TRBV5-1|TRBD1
TGCGCCAGCAGGGAAAGGACAGGGGCGAGCGGCTACACCTTC
CASRERTGASGYTF
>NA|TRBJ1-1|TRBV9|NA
TGTGCCAGCAGCGCCCGGAGGGAGGGGGGTAACACTGAAGCTTTCTTT
CASSARREGGNTEAFF
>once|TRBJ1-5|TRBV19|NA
TGTGCCAGTAAGTCGGTAACCAGGGGCAATCAGCCCCAGCATTTT
CASKSVTRGNQPQHF
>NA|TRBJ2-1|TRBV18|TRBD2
TGTGCCAGCTCCCAGCGGGGAGGTGATGAGCAGTTCTTC
CASSQRGGDEQFF
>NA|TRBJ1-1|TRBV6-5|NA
TGTGCCAGCAGTTACTCAGGGCGGAGGAACCAAGCTTTCTTT
CASSYSGRRNQAFF
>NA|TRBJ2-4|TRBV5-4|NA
TGTGCCAGCAGCTTGGTGGACAGCCTAAACATTCAGTACTTC
CASSLVDSLNIQYF
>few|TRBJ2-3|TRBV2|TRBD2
TGTGCCAGCAGTGTGCGGGGGGGAGGAAAAGATACGCAGTATTTT
CASSVRGGGKDTQYF
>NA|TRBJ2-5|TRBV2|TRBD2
TGTGCCAGCAGTGGGACTAGAGCAGAGACCCAGTACTTC
CASSGTRAETQYF
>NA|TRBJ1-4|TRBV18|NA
TGTGCCAGCTCCCCCGGCGGGGGGCGGAATGAAAAACTGTTTTTT
CASSPGGGRNEKLFF
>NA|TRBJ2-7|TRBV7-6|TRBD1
TGTGCCAGCAGCTCGAATACAGGGGGCTCCTACGAGCAGTACTTC
CASSSNTGGSYEQYF
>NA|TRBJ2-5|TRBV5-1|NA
TGCGCCAGCAGCCAGACAGTTCCAAAAGAGACCCAGTACTTC
CASSQTVPKETQYF
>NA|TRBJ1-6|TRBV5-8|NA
TGTGCCAGCAGCCTGTATAATTCACCCCTCCACTTT
CASSLYNSPLHF
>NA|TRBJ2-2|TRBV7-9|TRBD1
TGTGCCAGCAGCTTCAGGGAACAGGGGACCGGGGAGCTGTTTTTT
CASSFREQGTGELFF
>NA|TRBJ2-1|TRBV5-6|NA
TGTGCCAGCAGCTTTTTATCCGGCTACAATGAGCAGTTCTTC
CASSFLSGYNEQFF
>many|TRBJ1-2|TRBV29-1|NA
TGCAGCGGACTTACAGGGAGGGGTCTCTATGGCTACACCTTC
CSGLTGRGLYGYTF
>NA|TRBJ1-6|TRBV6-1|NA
TGTGCCAGCAGTGAAATTGGAGGCCCCTATAATTCACCCCTCCACTTT
CASSEIGGPYNSPLHF
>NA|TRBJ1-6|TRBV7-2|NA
TGTGCCAGCAGTCCCGGGATTGCTATACTCTGGGCCATCAATTCACCCCTCCACTTT
CASSPGIAILWAINSPLHF
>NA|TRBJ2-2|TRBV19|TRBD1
TGTGCCAGTAGAGAATACAGGGGCGCCGGGGAGCTGTTTTTT
CASREYRGAGELFF
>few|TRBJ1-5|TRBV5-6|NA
TGTGCCAGCAGCCTCTACGCCAACAGAAATCAGCCCCAGCATTTT
CASSLYANRNQPQHF
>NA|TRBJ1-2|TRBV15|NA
TGTGCCACCAGCAGAGAAGGGGCTAACTATGGCTACACCTTC
CATSREGANYGYTF
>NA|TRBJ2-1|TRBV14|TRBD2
TGTGCCAGCAGCCAAGATCCTAGCGGCCACAATGAGCAGTTCTTC
CASSQDPSGHNEQFF
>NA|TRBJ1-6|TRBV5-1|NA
TGCGCCAGCAGCAGGGGGGGGGTCGGGAATTCACCCCTCCACTTT
CASSRGGVGNSPLHF
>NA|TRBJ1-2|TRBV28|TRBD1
TGTGCCAGCAGTCTGGGGACAGGGGATGGCTACACCTTC
CASSLGTGDGYTF
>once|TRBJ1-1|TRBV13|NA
TGTGCCAGCAGCGCAGGGGTAGGGAACACTGAAGCTTTCTTT
CASSAGVGNTEAFF